A selection of T cell receptor beta chains follows, all from one sample in a study of response to subunit inactivated influenza vaccine. TCRdb reprocessed the RT-PCR reads via MiXCR and lists one record per CDR3 protein. Of about 500,000 distinct CDR3 sequences in the sample, 16% were seen once. This material consisted of CD4+ T cells sorted from PBMCs, taken roughly 24 months after vaccination. The receptors were gathered from a man aged 45 to 75 who received an inactivated influenza vaccine. The CDR3 runs from the conserved cysteine through the conserved F or W. The order of the fields is CDR3 protein, CDR3 DNA, clone size, J gene, V gene, D gene, CDR3 length. The D gene is left open where the match is weak. Rows may omit the clone size; those that give it use once, few, many or a size class.

CDR3 protein: CASSSWTGSTDTQYF; CDR3 DNA: TGCGCCAGCAGCAGCTGGACAGGGTCCACAGATACGCAGTATTTT; clone size: NA; J gene: TRBJ2-3; V gene: TRBV5-1; D gene: TRBD1; CDR3 length: 15
CDR3 protein: CASSPRVLYGYTF; CDR3 DNA: TGTGCCAGCAGCCCCCGGGTCCTATATGGCTACACCTTC; clone size: NA; J gene: TRBJ1-2; V gene: TRBV5-5; D gene: NA; CDR3 length: 13
CDR3 protein: CASSLRGASGRAGTQYF; CDR3 DNA: TGTGCCAGCAGCCTAAGAGGGGCTAGCGGGAGGGCCGGGACCCAGTACTTC; clone size: NA; J gene: TRBJ2-5; V gene: TRBV4-2; D gene: TRBD2; CDR3 length: 17
CDR3 protein: CASSRQIQAKNIQYF; CDR3 DNA: TGTGCCAGCAGCCGACAGATTCAAGCCAAAAACATTCAGTACTTC; clone size: NA; J gene: TRBJ2-4; V gene: TRBV3-1; D gene: NA; CDR3 length: 15
CDR3 protein: CSARDLRSSGHSGANVLTF; CDR3 DNA: TGCAGTGCTAGAGATCTGCGGAGTAGCGGGCACTCTGGGGCCAACGTCCTGACTTTC; clone size: NA; J gene: TRBJ2-6; V gene: TRBV20-1; D gene: TRBD2; CDR3 length: 19
CDR3 protein: CASSSSGTEYNEQFF; CDR3 DNA: TGCGCCAGCAGCTCTTCCGGGACAGAATACAATGAGCAGTTCTTC; clone size: NA; J gene: TRBJ2-1; V gene: TRBV5-1; D gene: TRBD1; CDR3 length: 15
CDR3 protein: CASSQVGGAYNEQFF; CDR3 DNA: TGCGCCAGCAGCCAAGTCGGAGGGGCTTACAATGAGCAGTTCTTC; clone size: once; J gene: TRBJ2-1; V gene: TRBV4-3; D gene: NA; CDR3 length: 15
CDR3 protein: CASSLGQGSETQYF; CDR3 DNA: TGCGCCAGCAGCTTGGGACAGGGTAGCGAGACCCAGTACTTC; clone size: NA; J gene: TRBJ2-5; V gene: TRBV5-1; D gene: TRBD1; CDR3 length: 14
CDR3 protein: CAIQQGLNTEAFF; CDR3 DNA: TGTGCCATCCAGCAGGGCCTGAACACTGAAGCTTTCTTT; clone size: NA; J gene: TRBJ1-1; V gene: TRBV10-3; D gene: NA; CDR3 length: 13
CDR3 protein: CSASMGLAEETQYF; CDR3 DNA: TGCAGTGCTAGTATGGGACTAGCGGAAGAGACCCAGTACTTC; clone size: NA; J gene: TRBJ2-5; V gene: TRBV20-1; D gene: TRBD2; CDR3 length: 14
CDR3 protein: CASSITSGRGYNEQFF; CDR3 DNA: TGTGCCAGTAGTATTACTAGCGGGAGAGGGTACAATGAGCAGTTCTTC; clone size: NA; J gene: TRBJ2-1; V gene: TRBV19; D gene: TRBD2; CDR3 length: 16
CDR3 protein: CASSSATGRSNQPQHF; CDR3 DNA: TGTGCCAGCAGTTCCGCGACCGGACGGAGCAATCAGCCCCAGCATTTT; clone size: few; J gene: TRBJ1-5; V gene: TRBV6-5; D gene: NA; CDR3 length: 16
CDR3 protein: CSAREVGDGEQFF; CDR3 DNA: TGCAGTGCTAGAGAGGTGGGAGACGGTGAGCAGTTCTTC; clone size: few; J gene: TRBJ2-1; V gene: TRBV20-1; D gene: NA; CDR3 length: 13
CDR3 protein: CSVDVGASSYEQYF; CDR3 DNA: TGCAGCGTTGATGTTGGGGCCAGTTCCTACGAGCAGTACTTC; clone size: NA; J gene: TRBJ2-7; V gene: TRBV29-1; D gene: NA; CDR3 length: 14
CDR3 protein: CASSNQGQVETQYF; CDR3 DNA: TGCGCCAGCAGCAATCAGGGGCAGGTGGAGACCCAGTACTTC; clone size: few; J gene: TRBJ2-5; V gene: TRBV5-1; D gene: NA; CDR3 length: 14
CDR3 protein: CASSKTGSGDQPQHF; CDR3 DNA: TGTGCCAGCAGCAAGACAGGGTCTGGGGATCAGCCCCAGCATTTT; clone size: many; J gene: TRBJ1-5; V gene: TRBV7-2; D gene: TRBD1; CDR3 length: 15
CDR3 protein: CASSKTSGGATDTQYF; CDR3 DNA: TGTGCCAGCAGCAAGACTAGCGGGGGGGCGACAGATACGCAGTATTTT; clone size: NA; J gene: TRBJ2-3; V gene: TRBV7-6; D gene: TRBD2; CDR3 length: 16
CDR3 protein: CASSLDYGTQYF; CDR3 DNA: TGTGCCAGCAGTTTGGACTATGGTACGCAGTATTTT; clone size: many; J gene: TRBJ2-3; V gene: TRBV12-3/TRBV12-4; D gene: NA; CDR3 length: 12
CDR3 protein: CASSQDHLAGYNEQFF; CDR3 DNA: TGCGCCAGCAGCCAAGATCACCTAGCGGGCTACAATGAGCAGTTCTTC; clone size: many; J gene: TRBJ2-1; V gene: TRBV4-3; D gene: TRBD2; CDR3 length: 16
CDR3 protein: CASSLVNYGTSGFYEQYF; CDR3 DNA: TGTGCCAGCAGCTTAGTAAATTACGGGACTAGCGGCTTTTACGAGCAGTACTTC; clone size: many; J gene: TRBJ2-7; V gene: TRBV11-2; D gene: TRBD2; CDR3 length: 18
CDR3 protein: CASSVGGGAKNNEQFF; CDR3 DNA: TGCGCCAGCAGCGTTGGGGGTGGGGCCAAAAACAATGAGCAGTTCTTC; clone size: NA; J gene: TRBJ2-1; V gene: TRBV5-1; D gene: NA; CDR3 length: 16
CDR3 protein: CASTPPGGGRNTQYF; CDR3 DNA: TGTGCCAGCACCCCTCCCGGCGGGGGTAGGAATACGCAGTATTTT; clone size: NA; J gene: TRBJ2-3; V gene: TRBV12-3/TRBV12-4; D gene: TRBD2; CDR3 length: 15
CDR3 protein: CASSQELAARDTQYF; CDR3 DNA: TGTGCCAGCAGCCAAGAACTAGCGGCCCGAGATACGCAGTATTTT; clone size: few; J gene: TRBJ2-3; V gene: TRBV4-2; D gene: TRBD2; CDR3 length: 15
CDR3 protein: CASSLGWPPDTQYF; CDR3 DNA: TGTGCCAGCAGTTTAGGCTGGCCGCCAGATACGCAGTATTTT; clone size: NA; J gene: TRBJ2-3; V gene: TRBV27; D gene: NA; CDR3 length: 14
CDR3 protein: CASSLLAGSPDEQYF; CDR3 DNA: TGCGCCAGCAGCTTGTTGGCAGGGTCTCCAGACGAGCAGTACTTC; clone size: many; J gene: TRBJ2-7; V gene: TRBV5-1; D gene: NA; CDR3 length: 15
CDR3 protein: CSARGETGVEQYF; CDR3 DNA: TGCAGTGCTAGGGGGGAGACAGGGGTCGAGCAGTACTTC; clone size: once; J gene: TRBJ2-7; V gene: TRBV20-1; D gene: TRBD1; CDR3 length: 13
CDR3 protein: CSAPGQANQPQHF; CDR3 DNA: TGCAGTGCTCCCGGACAGGCCAATCAGCCCCAGCATTTT; clone size: NA; J gene: TRBJ1-5; V gene: TRBV20-1; D gene: TRBD1; CDR3 length: 13
CDR3 protein: CASSLVGAGVSYEQYF; CDR3 DNA: TGTGCCAGCAGCTTAGTGGGTGCGGGAGTTTCCTACGAGCAGTACTTC; clone size: few; J gene: TRBJ2-7; V gene: TRBV7-2; D gene: TRBD2; CDR3 length: 16
CDR3 protein: CSARDSRQGGEQYF; CDR3 DNA: TGCAGTGCTAGAGATTCACGACAGGGTGGCGAGCAGTACTTC; clone size: few; J gene: TRBJ2-7; V gene: TRBV20-1; D gene: TRBD1; CDR3 length: 14